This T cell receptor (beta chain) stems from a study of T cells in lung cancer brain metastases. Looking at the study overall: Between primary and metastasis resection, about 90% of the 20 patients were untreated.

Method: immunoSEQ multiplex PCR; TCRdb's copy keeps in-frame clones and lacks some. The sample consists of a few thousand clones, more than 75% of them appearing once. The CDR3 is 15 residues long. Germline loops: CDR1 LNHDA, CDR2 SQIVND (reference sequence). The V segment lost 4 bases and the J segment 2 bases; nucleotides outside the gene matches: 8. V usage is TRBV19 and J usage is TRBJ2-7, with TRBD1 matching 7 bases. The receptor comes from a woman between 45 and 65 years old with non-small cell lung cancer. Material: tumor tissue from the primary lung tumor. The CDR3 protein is CASSTRQGGPYEQYF. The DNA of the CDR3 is TGTGCCAGTAGTACGAGACAGGGCGGGCCCTACGAGCAGTACTTC.